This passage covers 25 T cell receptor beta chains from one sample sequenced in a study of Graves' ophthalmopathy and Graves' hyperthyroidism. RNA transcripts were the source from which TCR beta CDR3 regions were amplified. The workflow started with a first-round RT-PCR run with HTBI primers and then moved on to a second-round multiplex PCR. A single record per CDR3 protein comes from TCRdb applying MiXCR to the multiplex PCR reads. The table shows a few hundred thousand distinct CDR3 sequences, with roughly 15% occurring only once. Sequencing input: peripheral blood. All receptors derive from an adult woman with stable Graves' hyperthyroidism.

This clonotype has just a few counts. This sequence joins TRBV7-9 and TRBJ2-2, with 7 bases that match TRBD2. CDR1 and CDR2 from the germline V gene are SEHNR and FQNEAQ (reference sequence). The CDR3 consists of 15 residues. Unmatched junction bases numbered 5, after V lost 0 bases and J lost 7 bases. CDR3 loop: CASSLAASSGGELFF. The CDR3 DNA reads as TGTGCCAGCAGCTTAGCGGCCTCTAGCGGCGGGGAGCTGTTTTTT.

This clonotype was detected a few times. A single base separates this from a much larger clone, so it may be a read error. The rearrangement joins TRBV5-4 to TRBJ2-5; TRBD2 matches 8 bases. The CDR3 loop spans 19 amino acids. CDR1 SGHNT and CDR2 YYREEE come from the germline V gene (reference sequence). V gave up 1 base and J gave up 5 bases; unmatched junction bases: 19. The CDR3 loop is CASSLPRTLRGRRLETQYF. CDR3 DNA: TGTGCCAGCAGCTTGCCGCGGACCCTTCGCGGGAGGAGGCTGGAGACCCAGTACTTC.

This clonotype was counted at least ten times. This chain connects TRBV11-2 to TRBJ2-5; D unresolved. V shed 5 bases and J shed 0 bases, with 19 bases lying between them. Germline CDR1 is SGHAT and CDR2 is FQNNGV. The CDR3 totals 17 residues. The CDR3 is CASSQTAGTGYQETQYF. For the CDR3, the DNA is TGTGCCAGCAGCCAAACCGCAGGTACGGGTTACCAAGAGACCCAGTACTTC.

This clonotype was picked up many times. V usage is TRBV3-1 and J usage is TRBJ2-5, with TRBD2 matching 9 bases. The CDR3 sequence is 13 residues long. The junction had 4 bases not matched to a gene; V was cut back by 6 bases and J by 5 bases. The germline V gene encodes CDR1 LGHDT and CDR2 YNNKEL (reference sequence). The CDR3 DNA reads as TGTGCCAGCAGGCTAGCGGGATGGGAGACCCAGTACTTC. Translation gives CASRLAGWETQYF.

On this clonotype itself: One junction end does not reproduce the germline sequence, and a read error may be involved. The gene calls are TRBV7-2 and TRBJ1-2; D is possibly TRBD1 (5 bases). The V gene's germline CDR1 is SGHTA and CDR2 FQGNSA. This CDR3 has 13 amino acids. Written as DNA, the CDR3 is TGTGCCAGCAGCTTAGGGCAGGGTAATGGCTACTCCTTC. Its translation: CASSLGQGNGYSF.

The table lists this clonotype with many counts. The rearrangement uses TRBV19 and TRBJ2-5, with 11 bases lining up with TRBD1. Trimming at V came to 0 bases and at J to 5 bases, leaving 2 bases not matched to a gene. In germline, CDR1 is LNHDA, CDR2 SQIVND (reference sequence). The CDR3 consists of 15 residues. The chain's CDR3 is CASSIDGQGAETQYF. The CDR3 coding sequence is TGTGCCAGTAGTATAGACGGACAGGGGGCGGAGACCCAGTACTTC.

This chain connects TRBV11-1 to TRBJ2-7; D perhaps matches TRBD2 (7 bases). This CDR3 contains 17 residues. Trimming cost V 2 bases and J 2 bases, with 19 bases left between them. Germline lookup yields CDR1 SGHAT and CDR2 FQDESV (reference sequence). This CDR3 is CASSLYRGASPTYEQYF. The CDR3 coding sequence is TGTGCCAGCAGCTTATATCGGGGGGCCTCCCCCACCTACGAGCAGTACTTC.

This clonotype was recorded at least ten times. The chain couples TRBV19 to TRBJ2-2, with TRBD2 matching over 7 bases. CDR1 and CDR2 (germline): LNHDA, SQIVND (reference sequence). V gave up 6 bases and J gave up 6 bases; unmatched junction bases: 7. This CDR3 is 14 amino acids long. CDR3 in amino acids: CASRLWEGPGELFF. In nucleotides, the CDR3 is TGTGCCAGTAGGCTGTGGGAGGGCCCCGGGGAGCTGTTTTTT.

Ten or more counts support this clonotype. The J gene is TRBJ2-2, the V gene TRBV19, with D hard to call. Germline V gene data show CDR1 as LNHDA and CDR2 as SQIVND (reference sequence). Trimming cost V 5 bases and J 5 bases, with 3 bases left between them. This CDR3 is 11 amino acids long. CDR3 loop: CASSETGELFF. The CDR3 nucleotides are TGTGCCAGTAGTGAGACCGGGGAGCTGTTTTTT.

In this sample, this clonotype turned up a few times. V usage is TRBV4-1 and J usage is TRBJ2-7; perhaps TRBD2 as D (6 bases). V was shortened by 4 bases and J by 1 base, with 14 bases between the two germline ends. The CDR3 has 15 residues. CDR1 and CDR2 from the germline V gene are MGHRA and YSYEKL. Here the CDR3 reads CASSLLLAVSYEQYF. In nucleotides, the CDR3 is TGCGCCAGCAGCCTTCTTTTAGCGGTTTCCTACGAGCAGTACTTC.

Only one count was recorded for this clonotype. CDR3 sequence: CASSQGQGANVQYF. The CDR3 nucleotides read TGTGCCAGCAGTCAAGGACAGGGGGCCAACGTTCAGTACTTC. The chain links TRBV12-3 or TRBV12-4 to TRBJ2-7; TRBD1 matches at 11 bases. V lost 5 bases to trimming and J lost 10 bases; unmatched junction nucleotides: 10. The CDR3 has 14 amino acids.

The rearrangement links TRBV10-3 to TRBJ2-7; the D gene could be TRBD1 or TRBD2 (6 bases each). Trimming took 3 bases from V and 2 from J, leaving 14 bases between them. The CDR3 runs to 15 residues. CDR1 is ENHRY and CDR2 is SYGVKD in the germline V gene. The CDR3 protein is CAISDPGEGAYEQYF. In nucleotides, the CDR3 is TGTGCCATCAGTGATCCGGGAGAGGGGGCCTACGAGCAGTACTTC.

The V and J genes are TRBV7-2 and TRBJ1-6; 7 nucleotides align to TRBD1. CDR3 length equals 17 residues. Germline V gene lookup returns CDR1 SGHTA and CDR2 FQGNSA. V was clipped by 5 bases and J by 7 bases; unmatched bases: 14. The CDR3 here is CASSPNPYRGMNSPLHF. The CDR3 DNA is TGTGCCAGCAGCCCGAATCCCTACAGGGGTATGAATTCACCCCTCCACTTT.

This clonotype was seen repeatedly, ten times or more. CDR3 nucleotides: TGCAGTGCTAGGGGGGGGGGAGAGAGCACTGAAGCTTTCTTT. Residues: CSARGGGESTEAFF. V usage is TRBV20-1 and J usage is TRBJ1-1; a possible D gene is TRBD1 (5 bases). Germline V CDR1 and CDR2: DFQATT, SNEGSKA (reference sequence). Trimming removed 3 bases at V and 4 bases at J, with 15 bases between. This CDR3 comprises 14 residues.

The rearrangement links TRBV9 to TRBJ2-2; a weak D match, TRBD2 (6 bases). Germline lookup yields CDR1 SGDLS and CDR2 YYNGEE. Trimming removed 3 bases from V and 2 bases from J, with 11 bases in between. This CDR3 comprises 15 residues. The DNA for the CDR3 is TGTGCCAGCAGCGAGGGGACTCTAAACACCGGGGAGCTGTTTTTT. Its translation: CASSEGTLNTGELFF.

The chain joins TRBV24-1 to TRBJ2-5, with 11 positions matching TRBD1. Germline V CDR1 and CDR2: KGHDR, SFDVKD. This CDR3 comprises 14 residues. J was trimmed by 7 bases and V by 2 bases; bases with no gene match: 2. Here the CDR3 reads CATSDSGTGGTQYF. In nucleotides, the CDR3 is TGTGCCACCAGTGATTCCGGGACAGGGGGGACCCAGTACTTC.

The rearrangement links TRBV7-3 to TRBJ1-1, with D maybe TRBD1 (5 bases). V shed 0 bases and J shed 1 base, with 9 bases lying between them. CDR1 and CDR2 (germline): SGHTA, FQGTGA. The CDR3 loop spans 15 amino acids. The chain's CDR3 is CASSLTGAPNTEAFF. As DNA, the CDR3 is TGTGCCAGCAGCTTAACAGGGGCCCCGAACACTGAAGCTTTCTTT.

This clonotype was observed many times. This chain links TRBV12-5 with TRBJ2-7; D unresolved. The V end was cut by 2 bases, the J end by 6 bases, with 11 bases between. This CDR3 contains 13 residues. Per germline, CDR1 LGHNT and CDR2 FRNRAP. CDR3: CASGLPSPGEQYF. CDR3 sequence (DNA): TGTGCTAGTGGTTTGCCTTCGCCGGGCGAGCAGTACTTC.

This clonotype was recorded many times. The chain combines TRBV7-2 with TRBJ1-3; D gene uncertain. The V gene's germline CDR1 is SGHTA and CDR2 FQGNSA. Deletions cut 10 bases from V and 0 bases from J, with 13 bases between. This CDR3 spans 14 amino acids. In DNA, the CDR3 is TGTGCCACCAAGGAGGGCCTCTCTGGAAACACCATATATTTT. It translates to CATKEGLSGNTIYF.

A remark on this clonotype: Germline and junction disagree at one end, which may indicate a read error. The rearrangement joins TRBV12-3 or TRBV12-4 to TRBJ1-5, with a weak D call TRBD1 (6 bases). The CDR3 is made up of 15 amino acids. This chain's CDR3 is CASSFAGVSNQPQHF. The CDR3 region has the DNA TGTGCCAGCAGTTTTGCAGGGGTAAGCAATCAGCCTCAGCATTTT.

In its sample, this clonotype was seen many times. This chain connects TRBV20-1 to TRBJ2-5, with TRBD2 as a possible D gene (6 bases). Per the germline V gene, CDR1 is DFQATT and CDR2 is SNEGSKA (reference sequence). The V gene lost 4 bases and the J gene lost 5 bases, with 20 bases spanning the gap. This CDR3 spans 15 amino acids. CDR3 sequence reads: CSAITSTGLTETQYF. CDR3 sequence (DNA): TGCAGTGCTATAACCTCTACGGGACTCACGGAGACCCAGTACTTC.

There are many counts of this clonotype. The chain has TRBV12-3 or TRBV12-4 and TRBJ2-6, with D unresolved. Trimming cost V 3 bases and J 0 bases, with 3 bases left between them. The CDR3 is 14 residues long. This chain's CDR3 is CASSLPSGANVLTF. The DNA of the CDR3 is TGTGCCAGCAGTTTGCCCTCTGGGGCCAACGTCCTGACTTTC.

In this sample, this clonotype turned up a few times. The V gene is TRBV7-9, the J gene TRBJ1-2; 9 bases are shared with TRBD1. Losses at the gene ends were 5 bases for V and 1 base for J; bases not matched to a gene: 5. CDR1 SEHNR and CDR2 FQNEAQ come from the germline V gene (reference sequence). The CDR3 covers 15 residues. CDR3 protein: CASSRTGGDNYGYTF. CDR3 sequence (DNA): TGTGCCAGCAGCCGTACAGGGGGCGATAACTATGGCTACACCTTC.

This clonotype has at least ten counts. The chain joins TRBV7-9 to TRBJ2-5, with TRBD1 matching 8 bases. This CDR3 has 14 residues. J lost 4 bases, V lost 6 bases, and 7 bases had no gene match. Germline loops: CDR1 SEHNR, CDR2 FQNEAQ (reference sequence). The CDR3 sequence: CASRPTTGGETQYF. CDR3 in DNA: TGTGCCAGCAGACCTACTACAGGGGGAGAGACCCAGTACTTC.

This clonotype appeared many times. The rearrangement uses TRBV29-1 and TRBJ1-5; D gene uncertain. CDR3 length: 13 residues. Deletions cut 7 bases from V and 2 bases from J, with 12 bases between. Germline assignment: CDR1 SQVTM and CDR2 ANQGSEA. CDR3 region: CSASGGRNQPQHF. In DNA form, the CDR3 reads TGCAGCGCCTCAGGTGGGCGCAATCAGCCCCAGCATTTT.